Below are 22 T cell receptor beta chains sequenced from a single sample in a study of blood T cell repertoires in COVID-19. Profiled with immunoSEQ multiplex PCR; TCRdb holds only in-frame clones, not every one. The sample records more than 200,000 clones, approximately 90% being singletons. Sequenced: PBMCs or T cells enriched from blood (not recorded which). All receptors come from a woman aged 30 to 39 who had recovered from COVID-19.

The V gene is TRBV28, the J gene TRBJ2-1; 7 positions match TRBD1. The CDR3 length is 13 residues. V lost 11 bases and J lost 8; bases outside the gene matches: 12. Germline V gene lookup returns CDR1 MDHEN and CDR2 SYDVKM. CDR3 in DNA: TGTGCCTACCGCCAGACAGGGTTGGATGAGCAGTTCTTC. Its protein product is CAYRQTGLDEQFF.

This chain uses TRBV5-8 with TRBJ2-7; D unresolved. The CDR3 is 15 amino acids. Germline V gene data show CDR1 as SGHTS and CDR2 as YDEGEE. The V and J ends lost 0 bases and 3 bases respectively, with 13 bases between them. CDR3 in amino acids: CASSLAGTIFYEQYF. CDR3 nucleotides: TGTGCCAGCAGCTTGGCAGGAACCATTTTCTACGAGCAGTACTTC.

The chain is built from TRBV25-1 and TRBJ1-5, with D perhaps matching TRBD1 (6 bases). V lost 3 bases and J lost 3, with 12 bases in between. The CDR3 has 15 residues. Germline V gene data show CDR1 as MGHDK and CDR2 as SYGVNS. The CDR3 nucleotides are TGTGCCAGCAGTGACGGACAGACTTACAATCAGCCCCAGCATTTT. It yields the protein CASSDGQTYNQPQHF.

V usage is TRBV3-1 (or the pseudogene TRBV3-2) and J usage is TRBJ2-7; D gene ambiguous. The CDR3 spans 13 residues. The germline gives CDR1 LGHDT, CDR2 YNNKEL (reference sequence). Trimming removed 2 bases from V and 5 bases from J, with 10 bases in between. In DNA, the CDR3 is TGTGCCAGCAGCCAAAACCTAGACGACGAGCAGTACTTC. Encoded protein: CASSQNLDDEQYF.

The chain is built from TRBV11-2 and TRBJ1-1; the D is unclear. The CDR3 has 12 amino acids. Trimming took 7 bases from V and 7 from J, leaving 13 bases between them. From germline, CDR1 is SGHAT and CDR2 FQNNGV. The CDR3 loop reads CASTLGLSEAFF. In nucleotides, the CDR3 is TGTGCCAGCACCCTAGGTCTGAGTGAAGCTTTCTTT.

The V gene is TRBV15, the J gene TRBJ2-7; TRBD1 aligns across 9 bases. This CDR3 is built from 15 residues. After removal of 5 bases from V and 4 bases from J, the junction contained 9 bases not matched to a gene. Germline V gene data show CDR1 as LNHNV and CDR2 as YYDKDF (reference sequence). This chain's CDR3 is CATSGWGQGGYEQYF. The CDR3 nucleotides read TGTGCCACCAGCGGATGGGGACAGGGTGGATACGAGCAGTACTTC.

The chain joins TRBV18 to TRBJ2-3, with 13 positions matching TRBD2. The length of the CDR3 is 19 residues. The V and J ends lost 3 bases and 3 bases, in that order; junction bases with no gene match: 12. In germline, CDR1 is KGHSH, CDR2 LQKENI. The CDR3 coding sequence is TGTGCCAGCTCACCTCCGGGACTAGCGGGATGGTTCGGGACAGATACGCAGTATTTT. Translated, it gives CASSPPGLAGWFGTDTQYF.

The CDR3 loop is CASSDLNRAKYEQYF. The CDR3 nucleotides are TGTGCCAGCAGTGATTTAAACAGGGCCAAGTACGAGCAGTACTTC. The chain employs TRBV6-1 and TRBJ2-7; TRBD1 is a possible D gene (6 bases). Per the germline V gene, CDR1 is MNHNS and CDR2 is SASEGT. The V end was cut by 3 bases, the J end by 4 bases, with 16 bases between. CDR3 length: 15 residues.

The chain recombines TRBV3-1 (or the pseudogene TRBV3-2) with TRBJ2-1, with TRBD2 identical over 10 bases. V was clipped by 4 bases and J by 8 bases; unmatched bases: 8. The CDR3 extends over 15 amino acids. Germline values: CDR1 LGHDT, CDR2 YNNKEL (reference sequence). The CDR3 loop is CASSPRAGGVDEQFF. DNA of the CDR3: TGTGCCAGCAGCCCCCGAGCGGGAGGGGTCGATGAGCAGTTCTTC.

DNA for the CDR3: TGTGCCAGCAGCCCCGGGACTCGGGGGGATACGCAGTATTTT. Amino acid sequence: CASSPGTRGDTQYF. The chain uses TRBV11-2 and TRBJ2-3, with D possibly TRBD2 on 6 matching bases. V was trimmed by 5 bases and J by 6 bases, leaving 15 bases between them. The CDR3 runs to 14 residues. Germline V gene lookup returns CDR1 SGHAT and CDR2 FQNNGV.

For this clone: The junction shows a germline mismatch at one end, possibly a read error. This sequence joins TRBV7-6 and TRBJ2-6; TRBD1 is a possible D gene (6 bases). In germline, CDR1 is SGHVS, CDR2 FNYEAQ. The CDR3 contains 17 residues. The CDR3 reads CASSSTARGSEANVLTF. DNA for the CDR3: TGTGCCAGCAGCTCCACCGCCAGGGGCTCTGAGGCCAACGTCCTGACTTTC.

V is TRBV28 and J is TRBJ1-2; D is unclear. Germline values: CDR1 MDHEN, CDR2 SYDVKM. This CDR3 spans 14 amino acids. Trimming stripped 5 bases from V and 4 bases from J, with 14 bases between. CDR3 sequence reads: CASSLTTDTYGYTF. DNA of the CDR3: TGTGCCAGCAGTCTTACGACCGACACCTATGGCTACACCTTC.

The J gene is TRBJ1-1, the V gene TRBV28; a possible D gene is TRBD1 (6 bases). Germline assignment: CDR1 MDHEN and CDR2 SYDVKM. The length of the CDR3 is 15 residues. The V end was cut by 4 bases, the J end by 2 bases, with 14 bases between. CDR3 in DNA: TGTGCCAGCAGTTCACCCCCGGGACAAAACACTGAAGCTTTCTTT. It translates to CASSSPPGQNTEAFF.

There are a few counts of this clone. CDR3 nucleotides: TGTGCCAGCAGACCGGGAGACAAGGACACCGGGGAGCTGTTTTTT. Its translation is CASRPGDKDTGELFF. The chain joins TRBV28 to TRBJ2-2; D is perhaps TRBD2 (6 bases). V shed 6 bases and J shed 3 bases, with 14 bases lying between them. CDR3 length: 15 residues. Looked up from germline, CDR1 is MDHEN and CDR2 is SYDVKM.

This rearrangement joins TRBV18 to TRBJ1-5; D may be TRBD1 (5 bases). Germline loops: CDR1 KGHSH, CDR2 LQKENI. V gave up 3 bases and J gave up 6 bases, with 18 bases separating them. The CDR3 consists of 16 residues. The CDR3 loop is CASSPQGPGGGQPQHF. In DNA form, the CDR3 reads TGTGCCAGCTCACCCCAAGGACCGGGCGGGGGTCAGCCCCAGCATTTT.

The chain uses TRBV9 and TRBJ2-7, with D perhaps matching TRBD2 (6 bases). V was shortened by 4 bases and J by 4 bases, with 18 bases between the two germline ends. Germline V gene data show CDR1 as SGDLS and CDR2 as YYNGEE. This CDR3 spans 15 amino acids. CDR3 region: CASSPNLDGLYEQYF. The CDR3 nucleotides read TGTGCCAGCAGCCCGAACCTAGACGGACTATACGAGCAGTACTTC.

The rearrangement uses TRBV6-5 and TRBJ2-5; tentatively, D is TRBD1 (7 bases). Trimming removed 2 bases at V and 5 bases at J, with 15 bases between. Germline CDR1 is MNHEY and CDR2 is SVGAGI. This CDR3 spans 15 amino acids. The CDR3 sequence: CASSYAGQRLETQYF. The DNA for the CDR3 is TGTGCCAGCAGTTACGCGGGACAGAGATTGGAGACCCAGTACTTC.

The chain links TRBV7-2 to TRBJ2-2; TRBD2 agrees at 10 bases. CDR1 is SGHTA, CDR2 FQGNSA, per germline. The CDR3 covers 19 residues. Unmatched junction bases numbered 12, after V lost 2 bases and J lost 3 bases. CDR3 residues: CASSLIPSGSGWDTGELFF. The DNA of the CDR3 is TGTGCCAGCAGCTTAATACCTAGCGGGAGTGGATGGGACACCGGGGAGCTGTTTTTT.

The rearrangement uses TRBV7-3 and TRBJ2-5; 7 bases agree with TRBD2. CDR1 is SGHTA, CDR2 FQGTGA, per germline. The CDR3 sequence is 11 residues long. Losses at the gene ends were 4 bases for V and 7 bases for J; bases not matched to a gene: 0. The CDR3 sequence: CASSSGGTQYF. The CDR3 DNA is TGTGCCAGCAGCTCGGGGGGGACCCAGTACTTC. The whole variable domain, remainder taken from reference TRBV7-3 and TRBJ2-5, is GAGVSQTPSNKVTEKGKYVELRCDPISGHTALYWYRQSLGQGPEFLIYFQGTGAADDSGLPNDRFFAVRPEGSVSTLKIQRTERGDSAVYLCASSSGGTQYFGPGTRLLVL.

CDR3 in amino acids: CASSGLAGGGEQFF. Here the CDR3 DNA reads TGTGCCAGCAGCGGATTAGCGGGAGGAGGCGAGCAGTTCTTC. The chain couples TRBV11-3 to TRBJ2-1; TRBD2 matches 10 bases. The CDR3 totals 14 residues. V dropped 5 bases and J dropped 10; count of bases not matched to a gene: 8. Germline CDR1 reads SGHNT; CDR2 reads YENEEA.

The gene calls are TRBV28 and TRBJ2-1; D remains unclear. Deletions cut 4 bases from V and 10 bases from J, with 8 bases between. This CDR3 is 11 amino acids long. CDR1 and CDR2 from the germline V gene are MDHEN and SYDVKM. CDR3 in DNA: TGTGCCAGCAGTTCAACGGTCGAGCAGTTCTTC. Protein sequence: CASSSTVEQFF.

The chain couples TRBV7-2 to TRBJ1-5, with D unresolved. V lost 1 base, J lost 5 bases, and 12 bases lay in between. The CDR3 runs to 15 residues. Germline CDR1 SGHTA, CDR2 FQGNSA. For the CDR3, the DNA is TGTGCCAGCAGCTTAGATAGCGGAAGGGATCAGCCCCAGCATTTT. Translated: CASSLDSGRDQPQHF.